The 13 T cell receptor beta chains in this list originate from one sample, sequenced in a study of blood T cells in healthy people across ages. With a J-beta primer mix and a sample-barcoded 5' primer, a second PCR ran about 7 to 11 cycles. TCRdb reprocessed the 5' RACE reads with MiXCR, giving one entry per CDR3 protein. This sample has some 710,000 distinct CDR3 sequences, with around a fifth found just once. Sequencing was done on a sample of blood. The receptors were gathered from a man in his 70s in good health.

This clonotype came up a few times. The chain couples TRBV5-5 to TRBJ2-3; TRBD1 might be the D (6 bases). V was cut by 4 bases and J by 3 bases, with 12 bases left in between. Germline V lookup: CDR1 SGHKS, CDR2 YYEKEE (reference sequence). This CDR3 region has 14 residues. The CDR3 spells CASSDTGRTDTQYF. The CDR3 DNA follows: TGTGCCAGCAGCGACACAGGGCGTACAGATACGCAGTATTTT.

V is TRBV15 and J is TRBJ2-1, with TRBD2 matching over 8 bases. The assigned J gene may be wrong: the sequence end matches TRBJ2-7 better. Germline V gene sequence: CDR1 LNHNV, CDR2 YYDKDF (reference sequence). This CDR3 has 16 residues. The DNA for the CDR3 is TGTGCCACCAGCCGAGGTTTTACATTAGCGGGGTTGGAGCAGTACGTC. As protein: CATSRGFTLAGLEQYV.

The chain recombines TRBV20-1 with TRBJ2-4, with D perhaps matching TRBD2 (7 bases). The CDR3 is 16 residues long. Trimming shortened V by 0 bases and J by 1 base, and 13 bases separated the two germline ends. Germline V gene data show CDR1 as DFQATT and CDR2 as SNEGSKA (reference sequence). The CDR3 coding sequence is TGCAGTGCTAGAGATTCGGGGGGCGCTGCCAAAAACATTCAGTACTTC. This sequence encodes CSARDSGGAAKNIQYF.

V is TRBV5-5 and J is TRBJ2-5, with 7 bases matching TRBD1. CDR1 and CDR2 from the germline V gene are SGHKS and YYEKEE (reference sequence). The V gene end was trimmed by 3 bases and the J gene end by 0 bases; junction bases not matched to a gene: 8. CDR3 length: 16 amino acids. CDR3 amino acids: CASSSLLQGYQETQYF. The CDR3 DNA is TGTGCCAGCAGCTCCCTATTACAGGGGTACCAAGAGACCCAGTACTTC.

This clonotype was seen ten or more times. The gene calls are TRBV18 and TRBJ2-1; D might be TRBD2 (6 bases). V shed 0 bases and J shed 5 bases, with 14 bases lying between them. The germline gives CDR1 KGHSH, CDR2 LQKENI. The CDR3 contains 16 residues. The CDR3 DNA is TGTGCCAGCTCACCACCGAATTCGGGAGAAAACAATGAGCAGTTCTTC. Residues: CASSPPNSGENNEQFF.

This clonotype was observed a few times. The chain links TRBV5-6 to TRBJ2-5; no clear D gene. The CDR3 sequence is 14 residues long. The V gene lost 3 bases and the J gene lost 5 bases, with 14 bases spanning the gap. Germline V gene data show CDR1 as SGHDT and CDR2 as YYEEEE. As DNA, the CDR3 is TGTGCCAGCAGCTCTCCGGGCCTGGGGGAGACCCAGTACTTC. Protein: CASSSPGLGETQYF.

J is TRBJ2-2 and V is TRBV10-3, with a tentative D call TRBD2 (6 bases). With 4 bases removed from V and 3 bases from J, the gap between germline ends came to 15 bases. The CDR3 extends over 16 amino acids. In germline, CDR1 is ENHRY, CDR2 SYGVKD. CDR3 sequence: CAISVAPGLYTGELFF. CDR3 DNA: TGTGCCATCAGTGTCGCGCCGGGACTTTACACCGGGGAGCTGTTTTTT.

As concerns this clonotype: A much larger clone sits a single nucleotide away, making a read error possible. Because the CDR3 is missing its conserved closing phenylalanine or tryptophan, this is likely a read error. This chain connects TRBV4-2 to TRBJ2-3; D call uncertain. V was trimmed by 0 bases and J by 3 bases, leaving 4 bases between them. The CDR3 covers 13 residues. CDR1 is LGHNA, CDR2 YNFKEQ, per germline. The DNA for the CDR3 is TGTGCCAGCAGCCAAGACGCTACAGATACGCAGTATTGT. Protein: CASSQDATDTQYC.

Notes on this clonotype: The junction does not match germline at one end; this may be a read error. The chain links TRBV27 to TRBJ1-1, with D possibly being TRBD1 (6 bases). CDR1 is MNHEY and CDR2 is SMNVEV in the germline V gene (reference sequence). The CDR3 loop spans 16 amino acids. The DNA for the CDR3 is TGTGCCAGCAGTTCAGTTCAAGGGGGAGGGAACACTGGAGCTTTCTTT. Protein product: CASSSVQGGGNTGAFF.

CDR3 DNA sequence: TGTGCCAGCAGTTTCTCGCGGGAGGGATACGAGCAGTACGTC. Its translation is CASSFSREGYEQYV. The chain is built from TRBV27 and TRBJ2-7; 9 bases agree with TRBD2. Trimming took 3 bases from V and 4 from J; bases not matched to a gene: 4. The V gene's germline CDR1 is MNHEY and CDR2 SMNVEV (reference sequence). This CDR3 contains 14 residues.

This clonotype has a handful of counts. This chain joins TRBV12-3 or TRBV12-4 and TRBJ2-7; a possible D gene is TRBD1 (6 bases). V was pared by 6 bases and J by 2 bases, with 14 bases between. The CDR3 length is 14 residues. CDR3 coding DNA: TGTGCCAGCAGCCGAGGACAGTTAGCCTACGAGCAGTACTTC. Residues: CASSRGQLAYEQYF.

This clonotype was found a few times. This chain connects TRBV30 to TRBJ2-7; D may be TRBD1 (6 bases). In germline, CDR1 is GTSNPN, CDR2 SVGIG (reference sequence). V was shortened by 3 bases and J by 6 bases, with 9 bases between the two germline ends. The CDR3 length is 11 residues. The chain's CDR3 is CAWSTGFEQYV. The CDR3 DNA reads TGTGCCTGGAGCACAGGGTTCGAGCAGTACGTC.

This clonotype has only a few counts. The final CDR3 position lacks the conserved phenylalanine or tryptophan, pointing to a likely read error. The genes are TRBV5-1 and TRBJ1-3, with D perhaps matching TRBD1 (5 bases). The CDR3 is 15 residues long. Per the germline V gene, CDR1 is SGHRS and CDR2 is YFSETQ. Trimming stripped 0 bases from V and 0 bases from J, with 7 bases between. For the CDR3, the DNA is TGCGCCAGCAGCTTGGGACAGACCTCTGGAAACACCATATATCTT. Protein sequence: CASSLGQTSGNTIYL.